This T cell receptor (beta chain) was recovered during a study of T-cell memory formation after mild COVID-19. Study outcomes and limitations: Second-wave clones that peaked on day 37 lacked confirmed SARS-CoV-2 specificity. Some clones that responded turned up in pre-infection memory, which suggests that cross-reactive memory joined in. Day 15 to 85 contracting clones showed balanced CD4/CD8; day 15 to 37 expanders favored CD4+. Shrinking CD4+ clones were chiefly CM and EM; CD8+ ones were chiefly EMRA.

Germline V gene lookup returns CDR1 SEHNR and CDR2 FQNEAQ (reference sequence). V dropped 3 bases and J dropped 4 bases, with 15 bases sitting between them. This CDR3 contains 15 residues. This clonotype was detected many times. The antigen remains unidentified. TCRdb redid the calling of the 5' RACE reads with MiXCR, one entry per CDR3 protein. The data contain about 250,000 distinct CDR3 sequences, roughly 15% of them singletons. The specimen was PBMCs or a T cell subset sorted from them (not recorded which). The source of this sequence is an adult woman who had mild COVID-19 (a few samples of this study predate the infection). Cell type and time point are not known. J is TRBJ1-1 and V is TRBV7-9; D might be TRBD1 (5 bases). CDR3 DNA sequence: TGTGCCAGCAGCTTCGGGACTCAACACCCCACTGAAGCTTTCTTT. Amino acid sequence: CASSFGTQHPTEAFF.